The 26 T cell receptor beta chains presented below share a single source sample, sequenced in a study of shared clonotypes between healthy human individuals. Sequencing used immunoSEQ multiplex PCR; TCRdb keeps in-frame clones, though not all of them. The sample lists about 2.4 million clones; under 95% were seen once. The material sequenced was naive CD4+ T cells from PBMCs. Indicated subset: CD45RA+ positively selected. These receptors originate from a man younger than 35 in good health. Some clones in this sample may be carry-over from other donors' samples.

CDR3: CASYHGTSGRFGDTQYF. CDR3 DNA sequence: TGTGCCAGCTACCATGGGACTAGCGGGAGGTTTGGAGATACGCAGTATTTT. The V gene is TRBV28, the J gene TRBJ2-3; 15 nucleotides line up with TRBD2. Germline lookup yields CDR1 MDHEN and CDR2 SYDVKM. CDR3 length: 17 amino acids. Trimming at V came to 8 bases and at J to 5 bases, leaving 11 bases not matched to a gene.

The V gene is TRBV6-5, the J gene TRBJ1-2, with 7 bases identical to TRBD1. V shed 0 bases, J shed 4 bases, and the junction held 8 bases outside the gene matches. CDR1 is MNHEY, CDR2 SVGAGI, per germline. The CDR3 covers 16 residues. The CDR3: CASSYSSRGEGYGYTF. The CDR3, as DNA: TGTGCCAGCAGTTACTCGAGCAGGGGGGAAGGCTATGGCTACACCTTC.

The rearrangement uses TRBV5-1 and TRBJ2-1; D is perhaps TRBD2 (5 bases). V shed 4 bases and J shed 6 bases, with 14 bases lying between them. Germline V CDR1 and CDR2: SGHRS, YFSETQ. The CDR3 contains 14 residues. The CDR3 DNA reads TGCGCCAGCAGCGGGCGGGTTCGGGTCAATGAGCAGTTCTTC. It is translated as CASSGRVRVNEQFF.

Of note for this clone: The same CDR3 arises from other DNA sequences in this sample as well. The J gene is TRBJ2-2, the V gene TRBV28; TRBD2 is a possible D gene (6 bases). V was cut by 3 bases and J by 4 bases, with 12 bases left in between. The CDR3 length is 15 residues. Germline CDR1 and CDR2: MDHEN and SYDVKM. This CDR3 reads CASSFGGAGTGELFF. For the CDR3, the DNA is TGTGCCAGCAGTTTTGGAGGGGCAGGCACCGGGGAGCTGTTTTTT.

As concerns this clone: This sample also contains other DNA sequences that code for the same CDR3. The V call is TRBV9, the J call TRBJ1-3; perhaps TRBD1 as D (5 bases). Germline V gives CDR1 SGDLS, CDR2 YYNGEE. The CDR3 is 14 residues long. V was cut by 3 bases and J by 2 bases, with 9 bases left in between. CDR3 protein: CASSDQGAGNTIYF. The CDR3 DNA reads TGTGCCAGCAGCGACCAGGGAGCTGGAAACACCATATATTTT.

This chain joins TRBV7-9 and TRBJ1-5, with a possible D match to TRBD1 (5 bases). Germline values: CDR1 SEHNR, CDR2 FQNEAQ (reference sequence). Trimming pared 6 bases from V and 7 bases from J, leaving 13 bases between. CDR3 length equals 13 residues. This chain's CDR3 is CASSPQEGQPQHF. The CDR3 DNA is TGTGCCAGCAGTCCACAGGAGGGGCAGCCCCAGCATTTT. Drawing the rest from reference TRBV7-9 and TRBJ1-5, the complete variable domain is DTGVSQNPRHKITKRGQNVTFRCDPISEHNRLYWYRQTLGQGPEFLTYFQNEAQLEKSRLLSDRFSAERPKGSFSTLEIQRTEQGDSAMYLCASSPQEGQPQHFGDGTRLSIL.

V usage is TRBV5-1 and J usage is TRBJ1-1; no definite D call. CDR1 SGHRS and CDR2 YFSETQ come from the germline V gene. The ends were cut back, 0 bases at V and 6 bases at J, with 9 bases in the middle. This CDR3 is built from 13 residues. The CDR3 loop is CASSLGYTPEAFF. The CDR3 DNA sequence: TGCGCCAGCAGCTTGGGGTATACTCCTGAAGCTTTCTTT.

The chain couples TRBV7-9 to TRBJ2-2; 7 positions match TRBD2. The CDR3 has 15 amino acids. Germline values: CDR1 SEHNR, CDR2 FQNEAQ (reference sequence). With 3 bases clipped from V and 5 bases from J, the junction kept 6 bases outside the gene matches. The CDR3, as DNA: TGTGCCAGCAGCTTCCGCGGGAGTCTGACCGGGGAGCTGTTTTTT. Protein sequence: CASSFRGSLTGELFF.

With regard to this clone: The identical CDR3 is also encoded by other nucleotide sequences in the sample. V gene TRBV5-4 combines with J gene TRBJ1-2, with 10 bases that match TRBD1. The V gene's germline CDR1 is SGHNT and CDR2 YYREEE (reference sequence). Trimming removed 4 bases from V and 8 bases from J; junction bases left unmatched: 8. CDR3 length equals 14 residues. CDR3 loop: CASSTRDRGRGYTF. As DNA, the CDR3 is TGTGCCAGCAGCACCCGGGACAGGGGAAGGGGCTACACCTTC.

This rearrangement joins TRBV4-2 to TRBJ1-4, with 8 positions matching TRBD1. CDR1 and CDR2 from the germline V gene are LGHNA and YNFKEQ. The CDR3 has 15 residues. The V segment lost 5 bases and the J segment 5 bases; nucleotides outside the gene matches: 7. CDR3 loop: CASSDTGTGNEKLFF. The CDR3 nucleotides are TGTGCCAGCAGCGATACCGGGACAGGAAATGAAAAACTGTTTTTT.

The V and J genes are TRBV29-1 and TRBJ2-7, with D tentatively TRBD1 or TRBD2 (6 bases each). Trimming removed 5 bases from V and 6 bases from J, with 20 bases in between. The CDR3 covers 14 residues. Germline V gene lookup returns CDR1 SQVTM and CDR2 ANQGSEA. CDR3 protein: CSVPGAGSAGEQYF. The CDR3 bases are TGCAGCGTTCCGGGGGCCGGGAGTGCTGGCGAGCAGTACTTC.

The genes are TRBV27 and TRBJ1-5; D call uncertain. Trimming took 3 bases from V and 7 from J, leaving 13 bases between them. Germline V CDR1 and CDR2: MNHEY, SMNVEV (reference sequence). This CDR3 region has 14 residues. CDR3 DNA sequence: TGTGCCAGCAGTTTCTCCCCCGGTGGGCAGCCCCAGCATTTT. Translation gives CASSFSPGGQPQHF.

The genes are TRBV5-8 and TRBJ1-5, with TRBD1 matching 8 bases. Germline-derived CDR1 and CDR2 are SGHTS and YDEGEE. Trimming cost V 4 bases and J 3 bases; bases outside gene matches: 9. This CDR3 spans 16 amino acids. The CDR3 is CASSPGQGRFNQPQHF. The CDR3 DNA reads TGTGCCAGCAGCCCCGGACAGGGCCGCTTCAATCAGCCCCAGCATTTT.

The rearrangement joins TRBV28 to TRBJ1-2, with D unresolved. The ends were cut back, 3 bases at V and 8 bases at J, with 19 bases in the middle. Germline lookup yields CDR1 MDHEN and CDR2 SYDVKM. The CDR3 runs 15 residues. Written as DNA, the CDR3 is TGTGCCAGCAGTTTCGGGGTCGAGGGCCTGGGGGGCTACACCTTC. This codes for CASSFGVEGLGGYTF.

The rearrangement joins TRBV19 to TRBJ1-5; D gene unclear. With 3 bases removed from V and 1 base from J, the gap between germline ends came to 10 bases. Germline loops: CDR1 LNHDA, CDR2 SQIVND (reference sequence). This CDR3 has 15 residues. Here the CDR3 DNA reads TGTGCCAGTAGTATCCAGCGGGAGAGCAATCAGCCCCAGCATTTT. It codes for CASSIQRESNQPQHF.

The chain is built from TRBV21-1 and TRBJ1-5; TRBD1, the table's D call, was not compared with the DNA. TRBV21-1 is noted as a pseudogene. The CDR3 has 16 residues. The CDR3: CASSKRASGGGQPQHF. The CDR3 DNA follows: TGTGCCAGCAGCAAAAGGGCGTCAGGGGGTGGTCAGCCCCAGCATTTT.

V and J are TRBV5-1 and TRBJ2-2; D is tentatively TRBD1 or TRBD2 (6 bases each). Germline V gives CDR1 SGHRS, CDR2 YFSETQ. The CDR3 loop spans 14 amino acids. Trimming left V 2 bases short and J 4 bases short, with 9 bases between. The CDR3, as DNA: TGCGCCAGCAGCTTACAGGGACTCACCGGGGAGCTGTTTTTT. Amino acid sequence: CASSLQGLTGELFF.

In DNA, the CDR3 is TGTGCCAGCTCACCACTTCTACAGGGGGCTCGGGCCGAGCAGTACTTC. Translating it yields CASSPLLQGARAEQYF. V is TRBV18 and J is TRBJ2-7; 9 bases align to TRBD1. The CDR3 spans 16 residues. With 1 base clipped from V and 6 bases from J, the junction kept 10 bases outside the gene matches. Germline V gene lookup returns CDR1 KGHSH and CDR2 LQKENI.

CDR3 sequence reads: CASSVDSLANTEAFF. CDR3 nucleotide sequence: TGTGCCAGCAGTGTGGACAGCCTGGCGAACACTGAAGCTTTCTTT. The rearrangement uses TRBV2 and TRBJ1-1; weak D call: TRBD1 (6 bases). Germline lookup yields CDR1 SNHLY and CDR2 FYNNEI. V was trimmed by 4 bases and J by 1 base, leaving 13 bases between them. This CDR3 is built from 15 residues.

The chain has TRBV5-4 and TRBJ2-7; tentatively, D is TRBD1 (6 bases). V shed 3 bases and J shed 3 bases, with 16 bases lying between them. The CDR3 totals 15 residues. Germline loops: CDR1 SGHNT, CDR2 YYREEE (reference sequence). In DNA form, the CDR3 reads TGTGCCAGCAGCTCGACAGGACTTGAAATCTACGAGCAGTACTTC. Translated, it gives CASSSTGLEIYEQYF. The full variable domain, rest sourced from reference TRBV5-4 and TRBJ2-7, is ETGVTQSPTHLIKTRGQQVTLRCSSQSGHNTVSWYQQALGQGPQFIFQYYREEENGRGNFPPRFSGLQFPNYSSELNVNALELDDSALYLCASSSTGLEIYEQYFGPGTRLTVT.

The table lists this clone with a few counts. The rearrangement links TRBV5-1 to TRBJ2-3; TRBD1 aligns across 7 bases. Germline V lookup: CDR1 SGHRS, CDR2 YFSETQ. The V gene end was trimmed by 6 bases and the J gene end by 0 bases; junction bases not matched to a gene: 10. This CDR3 has 16 residues. CDR3 sequence reads: CASNERQGFSTDTQYF. In nucleotides, the CDR3 is TGCGCCAGCAACGAACGACAGGGCTTTAGCACAGATACGCAGTATTTT.

The gene calls are TRBV28 and TRBJ2-7; a possible D gene is TRBD2 (5 bases). This CDR3 has 14 amino acids. CDR1 is MDHEN, CDR2 SYDVKM, per germline. Trimming took off 8 bases at V and 3 bases at J, with 17 bases between the two ends. CDR3: CASHSGGGVYEQYF. The CDR3 DNA is TGTGCCAGCCACTCCGGAGGAGGCGTCTACGAGCAGTACTTC.

Concerning this clone: At one end the junction does not follow the germline gene, possibly because of a read error. V and J are TRBV20-1 and TRBJ1-3; D gene ambiguous. The length of the CDR3 is 11 residues. Germline lookup yields CDR1 DFQATT and CDR2 SNEGSKA (reference sequence). CDR3 loop: CSARAAGIRSF. For the CDR3, the DNA is TGCAGTGCTAGGGCTGCCGGGATAAGGAGTTTT.

The rearrangement joins TRBV28 to TRBJ2-7, with 11 positions matching TRBD2. V was clipped by 2 bases and J by 6 bases; unmatched bases: 6. CDR1 is MDHEN, CDR2 SYDVKM, per germline. The CDR3 is 15 amino acids. The CDR3 reads CASSLVTSGSPEQYF. DNA for the CDR3: TGTGCCAGCAGTTTAGTAACTAGCGGGAGTCCCGAGCAGTACTTC. The whole variable domain, filled in from reference TRBV28 and TRBJ2-7, reads DVKVTQSSRYLVKRTGEKVFLECVQDMDHENMFWYRQDPGLGLRLIYFSYDVKMKEKGDIPEGYSVSREKKERFSLILESASTNQTSMYLCASSLVTSGSPEQYFGPGTRLTVT.

The V gene is TRBV7-2, the J gene TRBJ2-7; either TRBD1 or TRBD2 may fit D (5 bases each). Trimming pared 5 bases from V and 6 bases from J, leaving 20 bases between. The CDR3 is made up of 15 amino acids. From germline, CDR1 is SGHTA and CDR2 FQGNSA. CDR3 sequence reads: CASSPAGTAAFEQYF. DNA of the CDR3: TGTGCCAGCAGCCCAGCCGGGACCGCTGCCTTCGAGCAGTACTTC. Together with reference TRBV7-2 and TRBJ2-7, the CDR3 gives the full variable domain: GAGVSQSPSNKVTEKGKDVELRCDPISGHTALYWYRQSLGQGLEFLIYFQGNSAPDKSGLPSDRFSAERTGGSVSTLTIQRTQQEDSAVYLCASSPAGTAAFEQYFGPGTRLTVT.

This clone was counted once. The chain combines TRBV7-8 with TRBJ1-2, with D hard to call. The V and J ends lost 5 bases and 6 bases respectively, with 13 bases between them. Germline V lookup: CDR1 SGHVS, CDR2 FQNEAQ. The CDR3 is 13 amino acids. The CDR3 DNA reads TGTGCCAGCAGCCGAGATTCGGAGGATGGCTACACCTTC. Protein sequence: CASSRDSEDGYTF.